These T cell receptor beta chains were read from a single sample in a study of blood T cell repertoires in COVID-19. Sequenced by immunoSEQ multiplex PCR; TCRdb stores in-frame clones only, minus some. Of 250,000 to 350,000 clones listed, 70% to 90% are singletons. Sequencing was performed on peripheral blood. These receptors were taken from a human donor with COVID-19, enrolled during active disease. The donor label of this sample is uncertain. The CDR3 runs from the conserved cysteine through the conserved F or W. Each record gives: V gene, clone size, J gene, D gene, CDR3 protein, CDR3 DNA. A D gene is named only where the DNA matches it firmly. Clone sizes are given selectively: once, few, many, or a class where the clone is expanded.

V gene: TRBV3-1/TRBV3-2
clone size: -
J gene: TRBJ1-1
D gene: -
CDR3 protein: CASSQETGNTEAFF
CDR3 DNA: TGTGCCAGCAGCCAAGAGACAGGGAACACTGAAGCTTTCTTT

V gene: TRBV7-3
clone size: few
J gene: TRBJ1-1
D gene: -
CDR3 protein: CASSLMGRGASEAFF
CDR3 DNA: TGTGCCAGCAGCTTAATGGGTAGGGGTGCATCTGAAGCTTTCTTT

V gene: TRBV11-3
clone size: -
J gene: TRBJ2-3
D gene: TRBD2
CDR3 protein: CASSFRLAGPDTQYF
CDR3 DNA: TGTGCCAGCAGTTTCCGACTAGCGGGGCCAGATACGCAGTATTTT

V gene: TRBV4-1
clone size: few
J gene: TRBJ1-5
D gene: TRBD1
CDR3 protein: CASSQGRGGGQPQHF
CDR3 DNA: TGCGCCAGCAGCCAGGGTAGAGGGGGCGGTCAGCCCCAGCATTTT

V gene: TRBV7-9
clone size: -
J gene: TRBJ1-6
D gene: -
CDR3 protein: CASSLADFQVSPLHF
CDR3 DNA: TGTGCCAGCAGCTTAGCGGACTTCCAAGTTTCACCCCTCCACTTT

V gene: TRBV27
clone size: -
J gene: TRBJ1-1
D gene: -
CDR3 protein: CASSLSIGAIMNTEAFF
CDR3 DNA: TGTGCCAGCAGTTTATCAATAGGGGCAATAATGAACACTGAAGCTTTCTTT

V gene: TRBV28
clone size: -
J gene: TRBJ1-5
D gene: TRBD1
CDR3 protein: CASRGQGGLGNQPQHF
CDR3 DNA: TGTGCCAGCAGAGGACAGGGAGGGTTGGGCAATCAGCCCCAGCATTTT

V gene: TRBV6-5
clone size: -
J gene: TRBJ1-5
D gene: TRBD1
CDR3 protein: CASRETGGNQPQHF
CDR3 DNA: TGTGCCAGCAGGGAGACAGGGGGAAATCAGCCCCAGCATTTT

V gene: TRBV29-1
clone size: -
J gene: TRBJ2-5
D gene: -
CDR3 protein: CSVRDRTQETQYF
CDR3 DNA: TGCAGCGTACGAGACAGGACCCAAGAGACCCAGTACTTC

V gene: TRBV4-2
clone size: -
J gene: TRBJ2-2
D gene: TRBD1
CDR3 protein: CASSQAGLQGVGGELFF
CDR3 DNA: TGTGCCAGCAGCCAAGCCGGCCTACAGGGGGTCGGCGGGGAGCTGTTTTTT

V gene: TRBV15
clone size: once
J gene: TRBJ2-1
D gene: -
CDR3 protein: CATSRDRRGGDLRRLYNEQFF
CDR3 DNA: TGTGCCACCAGCAGAGATCGAAGGGGAGGCGACTTAAGGAGGCTCTACAATGAGCAGTTCTTC

V gene: TRBV30
clone size: few
J gene: TRBJ2-1
D gene: TRBD2
CDR3 protein: CAWRWGLGNEQFF
CDR3 DNA: TGTGCCTGGAGGTGGGGACTAGGTAATGAGCAGTTCTTC

V gene: TRBV9
clone size: -
J gene: TRBJ2-5
D gene: TRBD1
CDR3 protein: CASSVGTGPPEETQYF
CDR3 DNA: TGTGCCAGCAGCGTTGGGACAGGTCCCCCTGAGGAGACCCAGTACTTC

V gene: TRBV30
clone size: -
J gene: TRBJ1-2
D gene: TRBD1
CDR3 protein: CAWSRRQGVNGYTF
CDR3 DNA: TGTGCCTGGAGCCGTCGACAGGGAGTAAATGGCTACACCTTC

V gene: TRBV19
clone size: -
J gene: TRBJ2-1
D gene: -
CDR3 protein: CASSSSGSYNEQFF
CDR3 DNA: TGTGCCAGTAGTAGTAGCGGATCCTACAATGAGCAGTTCTTC

V gene: TRBV11-3
clone size: many
J gene: TRBJ2-7
D gene: TRBD2
CDR3 protein: CASSSGLAPSYEQYF
CDR3 DNA: TGTGCCAGCAGCTCGGGACTAGCGCCCTCCTACGAGCAGTACTTC

V gene: TRBV6-4
clone size: -
J gene: TRBJ1-2
D gene: TRBD1
CDR3 protein: CASSMTGTGGITF
CDR3 DNA: TGTGCCAGCAGCATGACCGGGACAGGGGGCATCACCTTC

V gene: TRBV18
clone size: -
J gene: TRBJ2-1
D gene: -
CDR3 protein: CASSLGDNEQFF
CDR3 DNA: TGTGCCAGCTCACTTGGAGACAATGAGCAGTTCTTC

V gene: TRBV29-1
clone size: -
J gene: TRBJ1-1
D gene: -
CDR3 protein: CSVIWSAALNTEAFF
CDR3 DNA: TGCAGCGTTATTTGGTCGGCGGCACTGAACACTGAAGCTTTCTTT

V gene: TRBV5-6
clone size: -
J gene: TRBJ1-2
D gene: -
CDR3 protein: CASSLGAGDGGYTF
CDR3 DNA: TGTGCCAGCAGCTTAGGAGCAGGGGACGGAGGCTACACCTTC

V gene: TRBV5-5
clone size: few
J gene: TRBJ2-3
D gene: TRBD2
CDR3 protein: CASSLGIAGGQDTQYF
CDR3 DNA: TGTGCCAGCAGCTTGGGAATAGCGGGAGGGCAAGATACGCAGTATTTT

V gene: TRBV6-2/TRBV6-3
clone size: -
J gene: TRBJ2-7
D gene: TRBD2
CDR3 protein: CASSRGGAMYYEQYF
CDR3 DNA: TGTGCCAGCAGCCGCGGGGGGGCCATGTACTACGAGCAGTACTTC

V gene: TRBV6-4
clone size: once
J gene: TRBJ2-6
D gene: -
CDR3 protein: CASAAETGANVLTF
CDR3 DNA: TGTGCCAGCGCCGCGGAGACTGGGGCCAACGTCCTGACTTTC